This T cell receptor (beta chain) emerged from a study of STAT5B mutations in CD4+ large granular lymphocyte leukemia. Across the whole study: Among healthy controls, a particular HLA allele went with more CDR3 'QG' motifs. Overall study findings and caveats: Compared with healthy controls (2/35), patient top clones favored TRBV06 (8/27). The CD4+ versus CD8+ T-LGLL clonality difference may reflect limited sample size.

Germline V lookup: CDR1 ENHRY, CDR2 SYGVKD. This CDR3 spans 14 amino acids. Trimming took off 3 bases at V and 6 bases at J, with 9 bases between the two ends. Comment on this clone: Its matching antigen is unknown.

TCRdb's table, derived via immunoSEQ multiplex PCR, lists solely in-frame clones and lacks some. This sample has tens of thousands of clones, with around 85% found just once. The sequenced material came from CD4+ T cells from blood buffy coats. The gene calls are TRBV10-3 and TRBJ1-6; D is undetermined. The TCR originated in a human donor in good health. The CDR3 DNA reads as TGTGCCATCAGTGAAATACAGTTTAATTCACCCCTCCACTTT. Translated: CAISEIQFNSPLHF.